These 24 T cell receptor beta chains were sequenced from one sample in a study of blood T cell repertoires in COVID-19. Measured with immunoSEQ multiplex PCR; TCRdb has only the in-frame clones, and not every one. Among nearly 25,000 clones listed, around 92% were seen once. The specimen sequenced was peripheral blood. The receptor source for this set is a man between 65 and 79 years old with active COVID-19.

The chain uses TRBV18 and TRBJ2-1, with a tentative D call TRBD1 (6 bases). Germline CDR1 KGHSH, CDR2 LQKENI. The CDR3 covers 17 residues. The V end lost 3 bases, the J end lost 6 bases, and 21 bases lay between the germline ends. The CDR3 DNA is TGTGCCAGCTCACCTATAAACCAGGGGCGGCGACGCAATGAGCAGTTCTTC. This codes for CASSPINQGRRRNEQFF.

The CDR3 is CAWKGLAGASTDTQYF. CDR3 nucleotide sequence: TGTGCCTGGAAAGGTCTAGCGGGGGCCAGCACAGATACGCAGTATTTT. The chain has TRBV30 and TRBJ2-3; 10 nucleotides agree with TRBD2. Germline CDR1 and CDR2: GTSNPN and SVGIG (reference sequence). The CDR3 spans 16 residues. Germline trimming cut 4 bases from V and 0 bases from J; bases unmatched to any gene: 7.

This clone has just one count. CDR3 DNA: TGTGCCAGCAGCCCTCCCCGGGTCCCTAGGTACGAGCAGTACTTC. The encoded protein is CASSPPRVPRYEQYF. V is TRBV21-1 and J is TRBJ2-7; TRBD2 is the table's D call and was not checked against the DNA. TRBV21-1 is described as a pseudogene. The CDR3 covers 15 residues.

The CDR3 DNA reads as TGTGCCAGCAGTTTAATAGCCATCGACAATGAAAAACTGTTTTTT. Translating it yields CASSLIAIDNEKLFF. The chain recombines TRBV28 with TRBJ1-4; no definite D call. Trimming took off 2 bases at V and 5 bases at J, with 12 bases between the two ends. The CDR3 sequence is 15 residues long. Germline V lookup: CDR1 MDHEN, CDR2 SYDVKM.

The V gene is TRBV6-6, the J gene TRBJ1-2, with D tentatively TRBD1 (5 bases). From germline, CDR1 is MNHNY and CDR2 SVGAGI (reference sequence). This CDR3 has 13 residues. The V end was cut by 5 bases, the J end by 8 bases, with 15 bases between. The CDR3 here is CASSRDSAWGYTF. The CDR3 nucleotides read TGTGCCAGCAGTCGGGACTCCGCGTGGGGCTACACCTTC.

V is TRBV3-1 (or the pseudogene TRBV3-2) and J is TRBJ1-3, with D uncertain. The CDR3 sequence is 16 residues long. V was cut by 1 base and J by 0 bases, with 10 bases left in between. Per the germline V gene, CDR1 is LGHDT and CDR2 is YNNKEL (reference sequence). The CDR3 region has the DNA TGTGCCAGCAGCCAAGCGGCCGGCGGCTCTGGAAACACCATATATTTT. Translating gives CASSQAAGGSGNTIYF.

The rearrangement links TRBV18 to TRBJ1-5, with TRBD1 identical over 8 bases. This CDR3 region has 14 residues. V was pared by 3 bases and J by 6 bases, with 4 bases of the junction left unmatched. The germline V gene encodes CDR1 KGHSH and CDR2 LQKENI. The CDR3 DNA reads as TGTGCCAGCTCACCCGGACAGGGAAGTCAGCCCCAGCATTTT. Translation: CASSPGQGSQPQHF.

This clone occurred once. The chain recombines TRBV7-2 with TRBJ2-1; 8 nucleotides agree with TRBD2. Per the germline V gene, CDR1 is SGHTA and CDR2 is FQGNSA. Unmatched junction bases numbered 2, after V lost 3 bases and J lost 4 bases. The CDR3 runs 14 residues. DNA for the CDR3: TGTGCCAGCAGCTTGCGGGGGGAGTACAATGAGCAGTTCTTC. This encodes CASSLRGEYNEQFF.

This chain links TRBV11-2 with TRBJ2-3; the D is unclear. V lost 5 bases and J lost 1, with 4 bases in between. CDR1 is SGHAT and CDR2 is FQNNGV in the germline V gene. The CDR3 is 12 residues long. The CDR3 region has the DNA TGTGCCAGCAGCCCGGGCACAGATACGCAGTATTTT. Translating it yields CASSPGTDTQYF.

The chain joins TRBV29-1 to TRBJ1-1, with D uncertain. Germline CDR1 and CDR2: SQVTM and ANQGSEA. The CDR3 sequence is 13 residues long. V was trimmed by 2 bases and J by 3 bases, leaving 10 bases between them. This chain's CDR3 is CSVELASDTEAFF. In DNA, the CDR3 is TGCAGCGTTGAACTGGCCAGCGACACTGAAGCTTTCTTT.

This rearrangement joins TRBV5-6 to TRBJ1-2; a weak D match, TRBD1 (5 bases). V gave up 5 bases and J gave up 2 bases, with 19 bases separating them. This CDR3 has 16 residues. Germline V gene lookup returns CDR1 SGHDT and CDR2 YYEEEE. In DNA, the CDR3 is TGTGCCAGCAGGCCTATTCCGGGAGGGGACAACTATGGCTACACCTTC. It yields the protein CASRPIPGGDNYGYTF.

This clone was observed once. This chain uses TRBV7-9 with TRBJ1-4; 8 bases are a match to TRBD1. CDR1 is SEHNR and CDR2 is FQNEAQ in the germline V gene (reference sequence). J lost 0 bases, V lost 5 bases, and 5 bases had no gene match. The CDR3 runs 16 residues. CDR3 DNA: TGTGCCAGCAGCGTCAGGGGGCCGGCAACTAATGAAAAACTGTTTTTT. Its protein product is CASSVRGPATNEKLFF. The full variable domain, rest sourced from reference TRBV7-9 and TRBJ1-4, is DTGVSQNPRHKITKRGQNVTFRCDPISEHNRLYWYRQTLGQGPEFLTYFQNEAQLEKSRLLSDRFSAERPKGSFSTLEIQRTEQGDSAMYLCASSVRGPATNEKLFFGSGTQLSVL.

The gene calls are TRBV19 and TRBJ2-3, with 8 bases lining up with TRBD2. CDR3 length: 17 amino acids. J was trimmed by 1 base and V by 6 bases; bases with no gene match: 12. CDR1 LNHDA and CDR2 SQIVND come from the germline V gene (reference sequence). The CDR3, as DNA: TGTGCCAGTAGCCCCATGTTTCGAGCGGGAGGCACAGATACGCAGTATTTT. Translating gives CASSPMFRAGGTDTQYF.

The V and J genes are TRBV5-6 and TRBJ1-6, with D perhaps TRBD1 (6 bases). This CDR3 contains 15 residues. Germline V gene sequence: CDR1 SGHDT, CDR2 YYEEEE. Trimming removed 6 bases at V and 6 bases at J, with 16 bases between. The CDR3 loop is CASNLGGHRNSPLHF. In nucleotides, the CDR3 is TGTGCCAGCAATCTTGGGGGACACCGTAATTCACCCCTCCACTTT.

The sample holds a few counts of this clone. The genes are TRBV5-4 and TRBJ2-5; 11 bases match TRBD1. The CDR3 has 15 residues. The germline V gene has CDR1 SGHNT and CDR2 YYREEE (reference sequence). V shed 4 bases and J 9 bases; nucleotides not matched to a gene: 11. The CDR3 spells CASSVRTGGGLAQYF. In DNA form, the CDR3 reads TGTGCCAGCAGCGTACGGACAGGGGGCGGATTGGCCCAGTACTTC.

This chain joins TRBV30 and TRBJ2-3; TRBD2 agrees at 7 bases. V gave up 0 bases and J gave up 5 bases; unmatched junction bases: 8. Germline loops: CDR1 GTSNPN, CDR2 SVGIG (reference sequence). This CDR3 contains 15 residues. CDR3: CAWSVMRESGDTQYF. Written as DNA, the CDR3 is TGTGCCTGGAGTGTAATGCGGGAGAGTGGAGATACGCAGTATTTT.

CDR3 amino acids: CASSPDRAPYNEQFF. DNA for the CDR3: TGTGCCAGCAGCCCCGACAGGGCCCCCTACAATGAGCAGTTCTTC. The chain links TRBV11-2 to TRBJ2-1; the match to TRBD1 covers 7 bases. V gave up 5 bases and J gave up 2 bases; unmatched junction bases: 6. The CDR3 has 15 amino acids. CDR1 is SGHAT and CDR2 is FQNNGV in the germline V gene. The full variable domain, in which reference TRBV11-2 and TRBJ2-1 provide the parts outside the CDR3, is EAGVAQSPRYKIIEKRQSVAFWCNPISGHATLYWYQQILGQGPKLLIQFQNNGVVDDSQLPKDRFSAERLKGVDSTLKIQPAKLEDSAVYLCASSPDRAPYNEQFFGPGTRLTVL.

The chain has TRBV28 and TRBJ1-1, with TRBD1 as a possible D gene (5 bases). The CDR3 contains 12 residues. Trimming took off 5 bases at V and 4 bases at J, with 8 bases between the two ends. In germline, CDR1 is MDHEN, CDR2 SYDVKM. CDR3 nucleotides: TGTGCCAGCAGTCCAGGGCTCACTGAAGCTTTCTTT. Residues: CASSPGLTEAFF.

This sequence joins TRBV4-3 and TRBJ2-3; D is unclear. The germline CDR1 and CDR2 sequences are LGHNA and YSLEER. The CDR3 runs 15 residues. With 0 bases removed from V and 0 bases from J, the gap between germline ends came to 7 bases. DNA for the CDR3: TGCGCCAGCAGCCAAGACCCCGTTAGCACAGATACGCAGTATTTT. The encoded protein is CASSQDPVSTDTQYF.

V usage is TRBV5-1 and J usage is TRBJ2-3; D is uncertain. Trimming removed 1 base at V and 0 bases at J, with 6 bases between. This CDR3 has 14 residues. Germline V gene lookup returns CDR1 SGHRS and CDR2 YFSETQ. CDR3 bases: TGCGCCAGCAGCTTGCAGGAAAGCACAGATACGCAGTATTTT. Translating gives CASSLQESTDTQYF.

The rearrangement uses TRBV5-1 and TRBJ2-5, with D possibly matching TRBD1 (5 bases). The CDR3 is made up of 14 amino acids. CDR1 SGHRS and CDR2 YFSETQ come from the germline V gene. Trimming stripped 2 bases from V and 0 bases from J, with 8 bases between. The CDR3 DNA sequence: TGCGCCAGCAGCTTCCAGGGCAACCAAGAGACCCAGTACTTC. This translates into CASSFQGNQETQYF.

The chain couples TRBV5-1 to TRBJ2-7, with 7 bases matching TRBD1. The germline CDR1 and CDR2 sequences are SGHRS and YFSETQ. The CDR3 is 14 amino acids. V dropped 4 bases and J dropped 6; count of bases not matched to a gene: 10. The CDR3 loop reads CASSGETGTREQYF. The CDR3 bases are TGCGCCAGCAGCGGGGAGACAGGGACGCGCGAGCAGTACTTC.

This clone occurred once. This chain links TRBV7-9 with TRBJ2-1; the match to TRBD1 covers 8 bases. V gave up 6 bases and J gave up 7 bases; unmatched junction bases: 5. This CDR3 region has 13 residues. Germline V gene data show CDR1 as SEHNR and CDR2 as FQNEAQ (reference sequence). The CDR3: CASRTGTGNEQFF. CDR3 bases: TGTGCCAGCAGGACAGGGACAGGTAATGAGCAGTTCTTC.

This clone appeared once. The rearrangement joins TRBV24-1 to TRBJ1-5, with no clear D. Germline-derived CDR1 and CDR2 are KGHDR and SFDVKD. V gave up 11 bases and J gave up 1 base, with 8 bases separating them. CDR3 length: 12 amino acids. CDR3 in amino acids: CASSQSNQPQHF. The CDR3 nucleotides are TGTGCCAGTTCTCAGAGCAATCAGCCCCAGCATTTT.